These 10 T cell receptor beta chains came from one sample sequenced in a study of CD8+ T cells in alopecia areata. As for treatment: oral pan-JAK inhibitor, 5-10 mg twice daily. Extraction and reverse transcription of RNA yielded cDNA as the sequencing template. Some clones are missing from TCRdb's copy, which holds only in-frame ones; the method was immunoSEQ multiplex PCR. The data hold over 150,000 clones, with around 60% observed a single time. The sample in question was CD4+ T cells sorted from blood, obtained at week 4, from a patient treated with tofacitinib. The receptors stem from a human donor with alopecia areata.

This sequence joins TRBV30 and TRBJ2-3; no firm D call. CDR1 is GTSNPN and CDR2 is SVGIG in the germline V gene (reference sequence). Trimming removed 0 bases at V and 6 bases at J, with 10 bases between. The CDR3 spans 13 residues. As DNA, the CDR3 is TGTGCCTGGAGTGTACTACCGCTTGATACGCAGTATTTT. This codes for CAWSVLPLDTQYF. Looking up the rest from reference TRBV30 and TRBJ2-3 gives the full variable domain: SQTIHQWPATLVQPVGSPLSLECTVEGTSNPNLYWYRQAAGRGLQLLFYSVGIGQISSEVPQNLSASRPQDRQFILSSKKLLLSDSGFYLCAWSVLPLDTQYFGPGTRLTVL.

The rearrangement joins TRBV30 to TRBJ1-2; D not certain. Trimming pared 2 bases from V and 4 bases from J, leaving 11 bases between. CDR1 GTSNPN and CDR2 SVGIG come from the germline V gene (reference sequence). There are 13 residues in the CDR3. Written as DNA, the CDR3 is TGTGCCTGGAGTTCAGGCCCGGGCTATGGCTACACCTTC. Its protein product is CAWSSGPGYGYTF.

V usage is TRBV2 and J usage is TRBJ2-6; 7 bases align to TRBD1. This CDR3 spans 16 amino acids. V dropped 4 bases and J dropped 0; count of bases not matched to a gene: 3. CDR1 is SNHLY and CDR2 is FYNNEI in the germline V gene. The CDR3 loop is CASSAGTVSGANVLTF. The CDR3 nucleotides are TGTGCCAGCAGTGCAGGGACAGTCTCTGGGGCCAACGTCCTGACTTTC.

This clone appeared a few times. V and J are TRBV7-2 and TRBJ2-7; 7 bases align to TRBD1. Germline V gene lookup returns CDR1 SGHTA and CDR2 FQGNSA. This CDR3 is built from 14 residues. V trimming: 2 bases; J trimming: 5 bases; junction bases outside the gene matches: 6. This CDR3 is CASSLNRDSNEQYF. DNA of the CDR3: TGTGCCAGCAGCTTAAACCGGGACAGTAACGAGCAGTACTTC.

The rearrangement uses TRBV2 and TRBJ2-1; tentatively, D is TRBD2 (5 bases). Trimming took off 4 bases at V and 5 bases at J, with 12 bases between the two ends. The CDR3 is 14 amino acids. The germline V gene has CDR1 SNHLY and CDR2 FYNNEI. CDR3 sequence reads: CASSAGSRNNEQFF. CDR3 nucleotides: TGTGCCAGCAGTGCGGGGAGCAGAAACAATGAGCAGTTCTTC.

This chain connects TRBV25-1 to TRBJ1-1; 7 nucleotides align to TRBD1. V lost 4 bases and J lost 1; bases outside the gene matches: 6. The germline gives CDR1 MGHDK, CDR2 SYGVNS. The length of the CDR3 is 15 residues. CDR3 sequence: CASSAAGGGNTEAFF. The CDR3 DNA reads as TGTGCCAGCAGTGCGGCAGGGGGTGGGAACACTGAAGCTTTCTTT.

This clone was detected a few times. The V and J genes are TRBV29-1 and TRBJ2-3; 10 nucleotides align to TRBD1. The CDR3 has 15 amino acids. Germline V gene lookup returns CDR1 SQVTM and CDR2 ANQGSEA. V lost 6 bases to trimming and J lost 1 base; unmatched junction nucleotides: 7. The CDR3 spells CSVLTGGGGTDTQYF. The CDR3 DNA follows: TGCAGCGTCCTGACAGGGGGCGGGGGCACAGATACGCAGTATTTT.

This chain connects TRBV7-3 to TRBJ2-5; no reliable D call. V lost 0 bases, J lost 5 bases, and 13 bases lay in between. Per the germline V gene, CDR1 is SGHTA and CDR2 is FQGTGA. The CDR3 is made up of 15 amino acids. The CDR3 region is CASSLTGDPRETQYF. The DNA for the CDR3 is TGTGCCAGCAGCTTAACAGGAGACCCCAGGGAGACCCAGTACTTC.

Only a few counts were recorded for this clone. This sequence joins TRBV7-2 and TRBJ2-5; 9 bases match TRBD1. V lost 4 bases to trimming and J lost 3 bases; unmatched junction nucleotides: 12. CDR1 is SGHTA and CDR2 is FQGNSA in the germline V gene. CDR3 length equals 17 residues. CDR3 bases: TGTGCCAGCAGCTGGGCGGCGACAGGGGGTGGAAAAGAGACCCAGTACTTC. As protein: CASSWAATGGGKETQYF.

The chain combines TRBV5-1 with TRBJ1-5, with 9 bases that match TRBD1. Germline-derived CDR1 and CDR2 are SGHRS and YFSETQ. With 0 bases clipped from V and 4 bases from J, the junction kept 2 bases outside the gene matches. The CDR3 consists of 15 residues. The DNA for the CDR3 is TGCGCCAGCAGCTTGGCCGGGACAGGGAATCAGCCCCAGCATTTT. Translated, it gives CASSLAGTGNQPQHF.